The sequence of this T cell receptor beta chain was determined in a study of shared clonotypes between healthy human individuals. Trimming cost V 2 bases and J 8 bases; bases outside gene matches: 7. Germline values: CDR1 SGHAT, CDR2 FQNNGV. CDR3 length equals 15 residues. Sequencing was performed with immunoSEQ multiplex PCR; in TCRdb, only in-frame clones are kept and a portion is missing. The top ten hold approximately 0.06% of the sample, which has more than 500,000 clones, about 96% seen once. Sequencing was carried out using naive CD4+ T cells sorted from blood. Subset of the sample: CD45RA+ positively selected. This sequence was found in a woman in her 30s in good health. The chain recombines TRBV11-2 with TRBJ2-1, with 9 positions matching TRBD2. The CDR3 loop is CASSLSSGRSYEQFF. The CDR3 DNA follows: TGTGCCAGCAGCTTATCAAGCGGGAGGAGTTATGAGCAGTTCTTC. Based on the CDR3 plus reference TRBV11-2 and TRBJ2-1, the full variable domain is EAGVAQSPRYKIIEKRQSVAFWCNPISGHATLYWYQQILGQGPKLLIQFQNNGVVDDSQLPKDRFSAERLKGVDSTLKIQPAKLEDSAVYLCASSLSSGRSYEQFFGPGTRLTVL.